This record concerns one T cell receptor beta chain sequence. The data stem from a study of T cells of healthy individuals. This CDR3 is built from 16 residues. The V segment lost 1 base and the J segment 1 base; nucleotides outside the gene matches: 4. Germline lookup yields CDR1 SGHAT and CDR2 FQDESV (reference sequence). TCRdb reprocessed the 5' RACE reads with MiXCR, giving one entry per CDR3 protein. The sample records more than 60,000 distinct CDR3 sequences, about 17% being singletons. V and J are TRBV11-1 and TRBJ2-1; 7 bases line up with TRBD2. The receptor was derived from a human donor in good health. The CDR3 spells CASSLGRDYSYNEQFF. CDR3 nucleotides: TGTGCCAGCAGCTTAGGGAGGGACTATTCCTACAATGAGCAGTTCTTC.